This TCR beta chain was observed in a study of blood T cell repertoires in COVID-19. Study as a whole: Samples representing acute and convalescent COVID-19 were sourced from the United States, Italy and Spain. Sources were T cells, B-cell-depleted T cells, or PBMCs; the material itself was cDNA or gDNA.

Trimming took 4 bases from V and 4 from J; bases not matched to a gene: 6. Germline CDR1 and CDR2: MGHRA and YSYEKL. The CDR3 runs 16 residues. Data came from immunoSEQ multiplex PCR; TCRdb stores just in-frame clones and leaves some out. The profile shows under 450,000 clones, about 90% of them singletons. Participants had their cohort set by participant-reported clinical history. Recovery among Cohort 3 donors was established by two negative PCRs, clearance, or symptom resolution. This clone came up once. The source of this sequence is a woman younger than 45 who had recovered from COVID-19. The sequenced sample consisted of PBMCs or T cells enriched from blood (not recorded which). V gene TRBV4-1 combines with J gene TRBJ2-1, with 11 nucleotides matching TRBD2. For the CDR3, the DNA is TGCGCCAGCAGCCGTAAGGGACTAGCGGATTACAATGAGCAGTTCTTC. This translates into CASSRKGLADYNEQFF.